Listed below are T cell receptor beta chains from one sample, sequenced in a study of OX40 agonist ivuxolimab in advanced cancers. The table came from immunoSEQ multiplex PCR; TCRdb's copy has only in-frame clones and leaves some out. The table includes roughly 60,000 clones, around 83% detected once. Sample: CD4+ or CD8+ T cells sorted from blood, taken in a trial of the OX40 agonist ivuxolimab. These receptor sequences come from an adult with an advanced solid tumor such as melanoma, head and neck, liver or kidney cancer. Each CDR3 is given with its conserved first and last residue. D genes are given only for firm matches. A row's size may be missing; if present it is once, few, many or a size class.

V gene	clone size	J gene	D gene	CDR3 protein	CDR3 DNA
TRBV7-7	once	TRBJ1-1	-	CASSLTPNTEAFF	TGTGCCAGCAGTCTGACACCGAACACTGAAGCTTTCTTT
TRBV20-1	-	TRBJ2-7	-	CSLRGIYEQYF	TGCAGCCTCCGAGGGATCTACGAGCAGTACTTC
TRBV7-9	-	TRBJ2-5	TRBD2	CASDFGGEREGETQYF	TGTGCCAGCGATTTCGGCGGAGAGCGGGAGGGAGAGACCCAGTACTTC
TRBV28	-	TRBJ1-6	-	CASSRGDNSPLHF	TGTGCCTCCAGTCGGGGGGATAATTCACCCCTCCACTTT
TRBV19	-	TRBJ2-7	-	CASSRQIGSYEQYF	TGTGCCAGTAGTCGTCAAATCGGGTCCTACGAGCAGTACTTC
TRBV6-5	-	TRBJ1-1	-	CASRQDLNTEAFF	TGTGCCAGCAGACAGGACCTGAACACTGAAGCTTTCTTT
TRBV10-2	-	TRBJ2-3	-	CASSEPGTDTQYF	TGCGCCAGCAGTGAGCCAGGGACAGATACGCAGTATTTT
TRBV9	-	TRBJ2-5	-	CASSRFQEGQETQYF	TGTGCCAGCAGCCGATTCCAGGAAGGACAAGAGACCCAGTACTTC
TRBV28	-	TRBJ2-3	-	CASTGGGPGSTDTQYF	TGTGCCAGCACTGGCGGGGGCCCTGGGAGCACAGATACGCAGTATTTT
TRBV30	-	TRBJ1-3	-	CAWSVQGLRNTNSGNTIYF	TGTGCCTGGAGTGTACAGGGCCTGAGAAATACCAACTCTGGAAACACCATATATTTT
TRBV7-3	-	TRBJ2-5	-	CASSLNRIGGQETQYF	TGTGCCAGCAGCTTAAACAGGATAGGTGGACAAGAGACCCAGTACTTC
TRBV7-2	-	TRBJ1-1	-	CASSHPGRNTEAFF	TGTGCCAGCAGCCACCCCGGGAGAAACACTGAAGCTTTCTTT
TRBV5-4	-	TRBJ1-2	-	CASSLGIQYGYTF	TGTGCCAGCAGCTTGGGTATCCAATATGGCTACACCTTC
TRBV19	-	TRBJ2-6	-	CASSMVGAGANVLTF	TGTGCCAGTAGTATGGTAGGGGCTGGGGCCAACGTCCTGACTTTC
TRBV12-5	-	TRBJ2-7	-	CASGRGERYF	TGTGCTAGTGGTCGCGGGGAGAGATACTTC
TRBV28	-	TRBJ2-2	-	CASSWGANTGELFF	TGTGCCAGCAGTTGGGGGGCGAACACCGGGGAGCTGTTTTTT
TRBV4-1	once	TRBJ2-3	-	CASSQGLAGSDTQYF	TGCGCCAGCAGCCAGGGGCTAGCAGGGTCAGATACGCAGTATTTT
TRBV9	-	TRBJ2-7	-	CASSARTGTSSYEQYF	TGTGCCAGCAGCGCCCGAACCGGGACCAGCTCCTACGAGCAGTACTTC
TRBV6-4	-	TRBJ2-6	-	CASSALSGANVLTF	TGTGCCAGCAGTGCCCTCTCTGGGGCCAACGTCCTGACTTTC
TRBV6-1	-	TRBJ2-7	-	CASSEAGRGREQYF	TGTGCCAGCAGTGAAGCGGGCAGGGGGAGGGAGCAGTACTTC
TRBV6-5	-	TRBJ2-7	-	CASSYSGARSYEQYF	TGTGCCAGCAGTTACTCAGGGGCTAGGTCCTACGAGCAGTACTTC
TRBV29-1	-	TRBJ1-1	-	CSVEVGSRTFF	TGCAGCGTTGAAGTCGGGTCCCGGACTTTCTTT
TRBV2	-	TRBJ2-7	-	CASTRGGTVSYEQYF	TGTGCCAGCACTCGAGGAGGGACAGTTTCCTACGAGCAGTACTTC
TRBV5-4	-	TRBJ1-3	TRBD1	CASSQGAQYGNTIYF	TGTGCCAGCAGTCAGGGGGCACAGTATGGAAACACCATATATTTT
TRBV18	-	TRBJ2-1	-	CASSPTGTGGEQFF	TGTGCCAGCTCACCAACCGGGACCGGGGGTGAGCAGTTCTTC
TRBV4-3	-	TRBJ2-7	-	CASSPRPSGNEQYF	TGCGCCAGCAGCCCGCGCCCTTCAGGTAACGAGCAGTACTTC
TRBV11-2	-	TRBJ2-3	TRBD2	CASSFRLAGATDTQYF	TGTGCCAGCAGCTTTAGGCTAGCGGGGGCCACAGATACGCAGTATTTT
TRBV9	-	TRBJ2-4	-	CASSVAWGVGIQYF	TGTGCCAGCAGCGTAGCTTGGGGGGTGGGCATTCAGTACTTC
TRBV28	-	TRBJ2-7	TRBD2	CASSLSSGSSYEQYF	TGTGCCAGCAGTTTGTCGAGCGGGAGCTCCTACGAGCAGTACTTC